This T cell receptor (beta chain) is from a study of T cells expressing NK-cell markers. Study-level information: Sorted CD3+CD56+NKG2C+, CD3+CD56+NKG2C- and CD3+CD56-NKG2C+ T-cell subsets were beta-chain profiled.

TCRdb re-called the 5' RACE reads and shows each CDR3 protein once, DNA omitted. Here the sample table reports around 550,000 distinct CDR3 sequences. CDR3 size: 14 residues. Germline V gene lookup returns CDR1 SEHNR and CDR2 FQNEAQ (reference sequence). The J gene is TRBJ1-6, the V gene TRBV7-9. Sequences were obtained from blood T cells: a sorted CD56 or NKG2C T cell subset, CD4+ or CD8+ T cells, or bulk PBMC T cells (not recorded which). This receptor was obtained from a man between 18 and 29 years old in good health. This chain's CDR3 is CASSGPEYNSPLHF.